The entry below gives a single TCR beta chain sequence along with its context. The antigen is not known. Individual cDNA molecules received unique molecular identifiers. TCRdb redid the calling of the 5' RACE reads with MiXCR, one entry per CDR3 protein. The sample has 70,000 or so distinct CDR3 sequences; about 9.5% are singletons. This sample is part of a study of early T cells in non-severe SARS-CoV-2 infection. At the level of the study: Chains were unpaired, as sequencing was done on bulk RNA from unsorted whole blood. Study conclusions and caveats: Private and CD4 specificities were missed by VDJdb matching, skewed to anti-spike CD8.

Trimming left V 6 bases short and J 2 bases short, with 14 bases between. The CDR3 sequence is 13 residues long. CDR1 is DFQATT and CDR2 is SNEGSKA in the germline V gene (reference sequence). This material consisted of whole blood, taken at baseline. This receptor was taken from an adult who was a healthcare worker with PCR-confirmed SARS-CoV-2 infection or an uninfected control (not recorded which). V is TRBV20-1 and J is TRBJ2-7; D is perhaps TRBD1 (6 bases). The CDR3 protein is CSAPGQKTYEQYF. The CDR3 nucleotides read TGCAGTGCGCCAGGACAGAAGACCTACGAGCAGTACTTC.